These 19 T cell receptor beta chains came from one sample sequenced in a study of human T cells and chemical hapten exposure. TCRdb re-called the RACE reads through MiXCR, storing one row per CDR3 protein. The sample includes 100,000 or so distinct CDR3 sequences, over 7.5% seen only once; the top ten take approximately 1.9%. As to time point: patch test 2, 6 weeks after DPC sensitization. Treatment here: therapeutic diphenylcyclopropenone sensitization with weekly scalp DPC. The input for sequencing was whole blood, taken in connection with sensitization to the hapten diphenylcyclopropenone (DPC). Receptors were obtained from a woman aged 40 to 55 with alopecia areata. Some clones in this sample may be carry-over from other donors' samples.

This clonotype occurred once. A much larger clone differs by one base, so this may be a read error. This rearrangement joins TRBV30 to TRBJ2-5, with 7 nucleotides matching TRBD1. CDR3 length equals 13 residues. V lost 5 bases, J lost 2 bases, and 5 bases stayed unmatched. Germline assignment: CDR1 GTSNPN and CDR2 SVGIG (reference sequence). CDR3 sequence reads: CAWEPDRQETQYF. The CDR3 bases are TGTGCCTGGGAACCGGACAGGCAAGAGACCCAGTACTTC.

This clonotype was seen a handful of times. The chain links TRBV15 to TRBJ2-7; the D gene is possibly TRBD2 (5 bases). The germline V gene has CDR1 LNHNV and CDR2 YYDKDF (reference sequence). V was trimmed by 0 bases and J by 3 bases, leaving 12 bases between them. This CDR3 spans 15 amino acids. DNA of the CDR3: TGTGCCACCAGCAGAGATCCGGGGTACGGCTACGAGCAGTACTTC. Translation gives CATSRDPGYGYEQYF.

This clonotype was seen ten or more times. This sequence joins TRBV28 and TRBJ1-3, with D perhaps TRBD1 (6 bases). The CDR3 has 14 residues. Trimming pared 6 bases from V and 3 bases from J, leaving 12 bases between. CDR1 and CDR2 (germline): MDHEN, SYDVKM. The CDR3 is CASREQGFGNTIYF. Here the CDR3 DNA reads TGTGCCAGCAGGGAACAGGGCTTTGGAAACACCATATATTTT.

This clonotype was recorded many times. The chain has TRBV12-3 or TRBV12-4 and TRBJ1-5; D is perhaps TRBD1 (5 bases). With 5 bases removed from V and 2 bases from J, the gap between germline ends came to 10 bases. This CDR3 region has 14 residues. The CDR3 DNA is TGTGCCAGCAGTGCCGGGGGTCGCAATCAGCCCCAGCATTTT. Its protein product is CASSAGGRNQPQHF.

The chain carries TRBV28 and TRBJ1-4; D gene uncertain. The CDR3 covers 14 residues. The V end was cut by 8 bases, the J end by 0 bases, with 10 bases between. Germline CDR1 reads MDHEN; CDR2 reads SYDVKM. The CDR3 loop is CASGPGTTNEKLFF. The CDR3 DNA sequence: TGTGCCAGCGGCCCTGGGACAACTAATGAAAAACTGTTTTTT.

Ten or more counts support this clonotype. CDR3 sequence (DNA): TGTGCCAGCAGCTTACCACGCCCAAGTGGAGGGGAAATTAGAGATACGCAGTATTTT. It codes for CASSLPRPSGGEIRDTQYF. This chain uses TRBV7-8 with TRBJ2-3; tentatively, D is TRBD2 (6 bases). Germline values: CDR1 SGHVS, CDR2 FQNEAQ. Trimming pared 2 bases from V and 5 bases from J, leaving 26 bases between. The CDR3 is 19 amino acids.

This clonotype was seen a handful of times. At one end, the junction sequence differs from germline, possibly due to a read error. V and J are TRBV18 and TRBJ1-5; possibly TRBD1 for D (6 bases). From germline, CDR1 is KGHSH and CDR2 LQKENI. This CDR3 region has 16 residues. As DNA, the CDR3 is TGTGTCAGCTCACCTCCACTCTCAGGGGGCAATCAGCCCCAGCATTTT. Its protein product is CVSSPPLSGGNQPQHF.

This clonotype has at least ten counts. The chain has TRBV2 and TRBJ2-7; D uncertain. This CDR3 is 12 amino acids long. The V gene lost 5 bases and the J gene lost 3 bases, with 8 bases spanning the gap. Germline lookup yields CDR1 SNHLY and CDR2 FYNNEI. CDR3 in DNA: TGTGCCAGCAGTACGGACCACTACGAGCAGTACTTC. Its protein is CASSTDHYEQYF. Full variable domain (outside the CDR3, taken from reference TRBV2 and TRBJ2-7): EPEVTQTPSHQVTQMGQEVILRCVPISNHLYFYWYRQILGQKVEFLVSFYNNEISEKSEIFDDQFSVERPDGSNFTLKIRSTKLEDSAMYFCASSTDHYEQYFGPGTRLTVT.

The table lists this clonotype with many counts. The CDR3 sequence is CSVAPPTDTQYF. The CDR3 nucleotides are TGCAGCGTTGCCCCCCCCACAGATACGCAGTATTTT. This chain connects TRBV29-1 to TRBJ2-3; D ambiguous. V gave up 4 bases and J gave up 2 bases, with 7 bases separating them. The CDR3 loop spans 12 amino acids. Germline V gene lookup returns CDR1 SQVTM and CDR2 ANQGSEA.

This clonotype has a count of ten or more. V gene TRBV6-5 combines with J gene TRBJ1-1, with D uncertain. Trimming took off 2 bases at V and 8 bases at J, with 12 bases between the two ends. The CDR3 contains 13 residues. Germline V gene data show CDR1 as MNHEY and CDR2 as SVGAGI. DNA of the CDR3: TGTGCCAGCAGTTACAGGCAGGCGAGGGAAGCTTTCTTT. Its translation is CASSYRQAREAFF.

In this sample, this clonotype turned up many times. The rearrangement links TRBV2 to TRBJ2-1, with TRBD2 identical over 10 bases. With 4 bases clipped from V and 5 bases from J, the junction kept 8 bases outside the gene matches. Germline V gene data show CDR1 as SNHLY and CDR2 as FYNNEI. CDR3 length: 16 residues. CDR3 loop: CASSARGLAGDNEQFF. The CDR3 DNA is TGTGCCAGCAGTGCCAGGGGGCTAGCGGGAGACAATGAGCAGTTCTTC.

This clonotype was seen many times. The chain has TRBV12-3 or TRBV12-4 and TRBJ1-1, with TRBD1 matching over 7 bases. This CDR3 spans 14 amino acids. V shed 6 bases, J shed 7 bases, and the junction held 11 bases outside the gene matches. CDR3 protein: CASRRSGGKGEAFF. DNA for the CDR3: TGTGCCAGCAGGCGATCAGGGGGTAAGGGTGAAGCTTTCTTT.

This chain joins TRBV11-2 and TRBJ2-5; the match to TRBD1 covers 7 bases. The germline gives CDR1 SGHAT, CDR2 FQNNGV. Losses at the gene ends were 4 bases for V and 5 bases for J; bases not matched to a gene: 7. The CDR3 has 14 residues. The CDR3 DNA reads as TGTGCCAGCAGCTCTCGACAGGGCAGCGAGACCCAGTACTTC. Amino acid sequence: CASSSRQGSETQYF.

The chain couples TRBV29-1 to TRBJ2-3; TRBD2 is a possible D gene (6 bases). V was pared by 3 bases and J by 0 bases, with 10 bases between. Per germline, CDR1 SQVTM and CDR2 ANQGSEA. The CDR3 spans 14 residues. As DNA, the CDR3 is TGCAGCGTTGACCGGGAGACTAGCACAGATACGCAGTATTTT. It yields the protein CSVDRETSTDTQYF.

This clonotype was seen at least ten times. J is TRBJ1-5 and V is TRBV6-2 or TRBV6-3, with 7 bases identical to TRBD1. V dropped 6 bases and J dropped 2; count of bases not matched to a gene: 4. The CDR3 has 14 amino acids. CDR1 and CDR2 (germline): MNHEY, SVGEGT. The CDR3 nucleotides read TGTGCCAGCAGGCGGGACAGCGGCAATCAGCCCCAGCATTTT. Translated: CASRRDSGNQPQHF.

The table lists this clonotype with many counts. The chain uses TRBV28 and TRBJ1-2; D call uncertain. Germline CDR1 and CDR2: MDHEN and SYDVKM. This CDR3 contains 11 residues. The V and J ends lost 6 bases and 0 bases respectively, with 2 bases between them. In nucleotides, the CDR3 is TGTGCCAGCAGGGCTAACTATGGCTACACCTTC. It yields the protein CASRANYGYTF.

This clonotype was counted at least ten times. The J gene is TRBJ1-4, the V gene TRBV3-1, with D perhaps TRBD1 (6 bases). Germline values: CDR1 LGHDT, CDR2 YNNKEL (reference sequence). Deletions cut 1 base from V and 8 bases from J, with 11 bases between. This CDR3 region has 14 residues. CDR3 protein: CASSQARTAEKLFF. The CDR3 DNA sequence: TGTGCCAGCAGCCAAGCGAGGACAGCGGAAAAACTGTTTTTT. The full variable domain, in which reference TRBV3-1 and TRBJ1-4 provide the parts outside the CDR3, is DTAVSQTPKYLVTQMGNDKSIKCEQNLGHDTMYWYKQDSKKFLKIMFSYNNKELIINETVPNRFSPKSPDKAHLNLHINSLELGDSAVYFCASSQARTAEKLFFGSGTQLSVL.

The chain employs TRBV4-3 and TRBJ2-7; D uncertain. Trimming shortened V by 3 bases and J by 12 bases, and 3 bases separated the two germline ends. This CDR3 contains 8 residues. Germline assignment: CDR1 LGHNA and CDR2 YSLEER. The CDR3 reads CASSHRYF. As DNA, the CDR3 is TGCGCCAGCAGCCATCGGTACTTC.

With respect to this clonotype: Just one base apart from a much larger clone, this may be a read error. This chain joins TRBV4-1 and TRBJ1-4; no clear D. Germline values: CDR1 MGHRA, CDR2 YSYEKL. This CDR3 spans 15 amino acids. The CDR3 nucleotides read TGCGCCAGCAGCCAAGAGAGTAGGATAAATGAAAAACTGCTTTTT. Translating it yields CASSQESRINEKLLF.